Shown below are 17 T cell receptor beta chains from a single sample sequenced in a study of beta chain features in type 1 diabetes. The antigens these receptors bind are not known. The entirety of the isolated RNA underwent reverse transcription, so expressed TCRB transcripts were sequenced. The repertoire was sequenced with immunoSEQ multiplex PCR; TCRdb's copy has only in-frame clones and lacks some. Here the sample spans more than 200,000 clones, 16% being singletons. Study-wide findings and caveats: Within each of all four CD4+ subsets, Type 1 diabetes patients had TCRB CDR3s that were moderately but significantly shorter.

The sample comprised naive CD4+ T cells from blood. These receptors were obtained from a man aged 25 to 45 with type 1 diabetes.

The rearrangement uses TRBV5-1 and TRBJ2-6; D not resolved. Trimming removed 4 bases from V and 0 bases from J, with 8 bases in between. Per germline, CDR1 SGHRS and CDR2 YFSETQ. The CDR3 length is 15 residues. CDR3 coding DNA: TGCGCCAGCAGCGATCCGGGCTCTGGGGCCAACGTCCTGACTTTC. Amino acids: CASSDPGSGANVLTF. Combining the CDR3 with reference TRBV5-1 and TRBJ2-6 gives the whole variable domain KAGVTQTPRYLIKTRGQQVTLSCSPISGHRSVSWYQQTPGQGLQFLFEYFSETQRNKGNFPGRFSGRQFSNSRSEMNVSTLELGDSALYLCASSDPGSGANVLTFGAGSRLTVL.

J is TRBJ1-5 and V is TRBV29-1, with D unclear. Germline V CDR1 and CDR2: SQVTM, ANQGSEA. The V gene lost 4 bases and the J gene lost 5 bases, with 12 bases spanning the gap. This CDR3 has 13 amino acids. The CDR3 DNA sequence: TGCAGCGTTGTTCTGTCGGCAGATCAGCCCCAGCATTTT. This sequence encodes CSVVLSADQPQHF.

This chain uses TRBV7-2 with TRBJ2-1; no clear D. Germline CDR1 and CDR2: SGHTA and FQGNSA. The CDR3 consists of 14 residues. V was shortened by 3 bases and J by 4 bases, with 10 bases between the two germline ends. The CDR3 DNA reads TGTGCCAGCAGCTTGTTAAACGGGTACAATGAGCAGTTCTTC. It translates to CASSLLNGYNEQFF.

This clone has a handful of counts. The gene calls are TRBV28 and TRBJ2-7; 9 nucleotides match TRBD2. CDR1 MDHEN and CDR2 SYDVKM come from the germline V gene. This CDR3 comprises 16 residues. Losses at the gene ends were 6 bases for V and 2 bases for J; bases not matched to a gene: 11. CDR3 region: CASRRGQAGGPYEQYF. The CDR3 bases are TGTGCCAGCAGGCGGGGCCAGGCGGGAGGGCCCTACGAGCAGTACTTC.

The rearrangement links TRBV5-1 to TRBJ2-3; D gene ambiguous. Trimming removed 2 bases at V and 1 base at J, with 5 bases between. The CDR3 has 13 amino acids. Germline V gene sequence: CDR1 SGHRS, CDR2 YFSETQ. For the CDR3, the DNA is TGCGCCAGCAGCTTCCCAGGCACAGATACGCAGTATTTT. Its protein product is CASSFPGTDTQYF.

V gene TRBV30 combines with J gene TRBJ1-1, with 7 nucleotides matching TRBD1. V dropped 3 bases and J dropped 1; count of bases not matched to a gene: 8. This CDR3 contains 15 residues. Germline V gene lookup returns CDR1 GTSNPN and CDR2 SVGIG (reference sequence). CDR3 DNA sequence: TGTGCCTGGAGACGTTACAGGGGCCAGAACACTGAAGCTTTCTTT. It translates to CAWRRYRGQNTEAFF.

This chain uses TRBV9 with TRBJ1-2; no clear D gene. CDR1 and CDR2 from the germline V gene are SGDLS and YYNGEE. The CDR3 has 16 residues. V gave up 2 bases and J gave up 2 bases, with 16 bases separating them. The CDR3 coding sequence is TGTGCCAGCAGCGTCGCCCCGGACGCGCGGAACTATGGCTACACCTTC. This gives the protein CASSVAPDARNYGYTF.

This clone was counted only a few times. This chain's CDR3 is CASSTDRDPTQSTEAFF. The CDR3 region has the DNA TGTGCCAGCAGCACGGACCGGGACCCAACACAAAGCACTGAAGCTTTCTTT. This sequence joins TRBV5-6 and TRBJ1-1, with TRBD1 as a possible D gene (5 bases). CDR3 length equals 17 residues. Trimming left V 4 bases short and J 4 bases short, with 23 bases between. CDR1 is SGHDT, CDR2 YYEEEE, per germline.

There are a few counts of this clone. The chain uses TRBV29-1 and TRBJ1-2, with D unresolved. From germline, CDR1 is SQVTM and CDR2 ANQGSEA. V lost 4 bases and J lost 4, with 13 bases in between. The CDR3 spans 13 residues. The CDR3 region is CSVGRKLSYGYTF. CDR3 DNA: TGCAGCGTTGGGAGGAAGCTTAGCTATGGCTACACCTTC.

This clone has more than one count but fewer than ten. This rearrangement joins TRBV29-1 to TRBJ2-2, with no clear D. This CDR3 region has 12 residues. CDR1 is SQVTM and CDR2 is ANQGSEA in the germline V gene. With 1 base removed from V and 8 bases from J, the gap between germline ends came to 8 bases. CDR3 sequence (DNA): TGCAGCGTTGAAGGACCGCCTGGGGAGCTGTTTTTT. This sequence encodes CSVEGPPGELFF.

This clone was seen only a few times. The CDR3 reads CATSTRHEETQYF. The CDR3 DNA sequence: TGTGCCACCAGCACTCGACACGAAGAGACCCAGTACTTC. This rearrangement joins TRBV15 to TRBJ2-5, with no clear D. Germline V gene lookup returns CDR1 LNHNV and CDR2 YYDKDF (reference sequence). The CDR3 contains 13 residues. Trimming took off 4 bases at V and 3 bases at J, with 9 bases between the two ends.

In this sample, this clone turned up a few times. CDR3 in amino acids: CASSLVWNTEAFF. In nucleotides, the CDR3 is TGTGCCAGCAGCCTAGTTTGGAACACTGAAGCTTTCTTT. The rearrangement joins TRBV7-2 to TRBJ1-1; D call uncertain. V was cut by 5 bases and J by 1 base, with 8 bases left in between. This CDR3 contains 13 residues. Per germline, CDR1 SGHTA and CDR2 FQGNSA.

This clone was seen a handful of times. The CDR3 sequence: CASSFASYEQYF. As DNA, the CDR3 is TGTGCCAGCAGTTTCGCTAGCTACGAGCAGTACTTC. The rearrangement links TRBV28 to TRBJ2-7; the D is unclear. CDR3 length: 12 amino acids. Per the germline V gene, CDR1 is MDHEN and CDR2 is SYDVKM. V was clipped by 3 bases and J by 3 bases, with 6 bases between them.

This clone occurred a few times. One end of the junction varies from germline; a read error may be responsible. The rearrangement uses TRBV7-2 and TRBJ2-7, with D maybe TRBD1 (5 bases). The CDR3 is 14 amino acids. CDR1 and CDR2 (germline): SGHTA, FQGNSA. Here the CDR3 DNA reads TGTGCCAGCAGCTCACGAAATGAACCAGGGAAGGGCTATTTC. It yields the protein CASSSRNEPGKGYF.

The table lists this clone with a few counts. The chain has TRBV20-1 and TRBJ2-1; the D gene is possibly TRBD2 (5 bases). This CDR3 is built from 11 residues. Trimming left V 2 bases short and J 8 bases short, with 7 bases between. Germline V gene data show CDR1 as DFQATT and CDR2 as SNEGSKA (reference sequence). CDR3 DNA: TGCAGTGCTAGACGGGGTGATGAGCAGTTCTTC. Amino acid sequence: CSARRGDEQFF.

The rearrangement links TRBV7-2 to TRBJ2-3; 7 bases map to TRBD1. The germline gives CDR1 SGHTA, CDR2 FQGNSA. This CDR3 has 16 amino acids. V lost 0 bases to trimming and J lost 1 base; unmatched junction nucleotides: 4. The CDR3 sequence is CASSLAGGFRTDTQYF. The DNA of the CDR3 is TGTGCCAGCAGCTTAGCAGGGGGCTTTCGCACAGATACGCAGTATTTT.

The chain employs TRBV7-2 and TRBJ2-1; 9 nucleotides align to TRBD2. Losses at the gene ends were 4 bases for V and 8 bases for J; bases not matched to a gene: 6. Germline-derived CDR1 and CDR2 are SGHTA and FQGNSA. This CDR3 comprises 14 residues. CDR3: CASSSRTSVHEQFF. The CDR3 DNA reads TGTGCCAGCAGCTCCCGGACTAGCGTCCATGAGCAGTTCTTC.